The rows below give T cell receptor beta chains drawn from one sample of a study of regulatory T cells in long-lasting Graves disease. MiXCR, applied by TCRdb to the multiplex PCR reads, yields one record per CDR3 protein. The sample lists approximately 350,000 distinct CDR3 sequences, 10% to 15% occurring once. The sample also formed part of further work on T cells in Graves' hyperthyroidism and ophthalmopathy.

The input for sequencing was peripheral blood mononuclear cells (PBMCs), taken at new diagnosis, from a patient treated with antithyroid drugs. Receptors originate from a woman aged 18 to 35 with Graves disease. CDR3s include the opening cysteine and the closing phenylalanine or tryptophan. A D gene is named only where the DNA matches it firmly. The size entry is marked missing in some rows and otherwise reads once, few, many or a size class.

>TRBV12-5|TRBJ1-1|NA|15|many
CASGLMGSLNTEAFF
TGTGCTAGTGGTTTGATGGGGAGTCTGAACACTGAAGCTTTCTTT
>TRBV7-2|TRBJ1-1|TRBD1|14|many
CASSFGTGHTEAFF
TGTGCCAGCAGCTTCGGGACAGGCCACACTGAAGCTTTCTTT
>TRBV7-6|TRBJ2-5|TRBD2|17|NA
CASSMGLAGGPEETQYF
TGTGCCAGCAGCATGGGACTAGCGGGAGGGCCAGAGGAGACCCAGTACTTC
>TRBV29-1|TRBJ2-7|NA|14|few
CSVETLGSSYEQYF
TGCAGCGTGGAGACCTTGGGAAGCTCCTACGAGCAGTACTTC
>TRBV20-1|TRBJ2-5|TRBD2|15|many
CSARGLAGEQETQYF
TGCAGTGCTAGGGGACTAGCGGGAGAGCAAGAGACCCAGTACTTC
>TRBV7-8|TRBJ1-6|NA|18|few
CASSLGYRPSSYNSPLHF
TGTGCCAGCAGCTTAGGTTACAGGCCCAGCTCCTATAATTCACCCCTCCACTTT
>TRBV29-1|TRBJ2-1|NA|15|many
CSVPGGGGTYNEQFF
TGCAGCGTTCCGGGGGGCGGGGGTACCTACAATGAGCAGTTCTTC
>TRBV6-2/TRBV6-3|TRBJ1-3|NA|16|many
CASSPDSGLTGNTIYF
TGTGCCAGCAGTCCCGACTCCGGCCTCACTGGGAACACCATATATTTT
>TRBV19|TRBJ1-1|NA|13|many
CASSATPNTEAFF
TGTGCCAGTAGTGCGACGCCTAACACTGAAGCTTTCTTT
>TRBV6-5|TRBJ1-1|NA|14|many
CASSYGLGSTEAFF
TGTGCCAGCAGTTACGGTCTCGGGTCCACTGAAGCTTTCTTT
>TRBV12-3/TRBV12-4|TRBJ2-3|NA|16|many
CASSHRRGGRTDTQYF
TGTGCCAGCAGCCACCGGCGTGGAGGGCGCACAGATACGCAGTATTTT
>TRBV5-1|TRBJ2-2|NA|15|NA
CASRKNLGGTGELFF
TGCGCCAGCAGAAAGAACCTCGGGGGCACCGGGGAGCTGTTTTTT
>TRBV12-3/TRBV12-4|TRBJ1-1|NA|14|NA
CASSLWTGGTEAFF
TGTGCCAGCAGTCTATGGACGGGGGGCACTGAAGCTTTCTTT
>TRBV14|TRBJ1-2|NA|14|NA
CASSHRQVVYGYTF
TGTGCCAGCAGCCACCGCCAGGTGGTATATGGCTACACCTTC
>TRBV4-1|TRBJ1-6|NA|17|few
CASSQGAATGFSSPLHF
TGCGCCAGCAGCCAAGGGGCCGCTACAGGGTTTAGTTCACCCCTCCACTTT
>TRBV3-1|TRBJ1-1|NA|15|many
CASSQAGTQNTEAFF
TGTGCCAGCAGCCAAGCCGGGACACAGAACACTGAAGCTTTCTTT
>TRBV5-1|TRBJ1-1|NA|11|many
CASSLKGEAFF
TGCGCCAGCAGCTTGAAGGGAGAAGCTTTCTTT
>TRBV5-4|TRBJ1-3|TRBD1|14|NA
CASSWTGRGGTIYF
TGTGCCAGCAGCTGGACAGGGCGTGGAGGCACCATATATTTT
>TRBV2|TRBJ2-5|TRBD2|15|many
CASREGTSDRKTQYF
TGTGCCAGCAGAGAGGGGACTAGTGATAGGAAGACCCAGTACTTC
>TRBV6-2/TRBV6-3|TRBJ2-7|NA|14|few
CASSYLVRIYEQYF
TGTGCCAGCAGTTACTTGGTCAGAATCTACGAGCAGTACTTC
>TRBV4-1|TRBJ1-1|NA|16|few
CASSHPRGGLDTEAFF
TGCGCCAGCAGCCACCCGAGGGGTGGGTTGGACACTGAAGCTTTCTTT
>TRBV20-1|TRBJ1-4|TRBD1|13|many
CSAARDRNEKLFF
TGCAGTGCTGCCCGGGACAGGAATGAAAAACTGTTTTTT
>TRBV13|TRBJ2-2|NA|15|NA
CASSLPRGSTGELFF
TGTGCCAGCAGCTTACCACGAGGGTCTACCGGGGAGCTGTTTTTT
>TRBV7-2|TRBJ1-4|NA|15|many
CASSPARLPNEKLFF
TGTGCCAGCAGCCCTGCCCGACTTCCTAATGAAAAACTGTTTTTT
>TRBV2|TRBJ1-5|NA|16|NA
CASSVAGWGAHQPQHF
TGTGCCAGCAGTGTGGCTGGATGGGGGGCGCATCAGCCCCAGCATTTT
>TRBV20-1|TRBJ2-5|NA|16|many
CSARDYEGGDGGSQYF
TGCAGTGCTAGAGATTATGAAGGGGGCGATGGGGGGTCCCAGTACTTC
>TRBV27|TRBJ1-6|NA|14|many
CARQQAVYNSPLHF
TGTGCCAGACAACAGGCAGTTTATAATTCACCCCTCCACTTT
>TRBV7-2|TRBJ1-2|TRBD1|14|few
CASSLKQGAYGYTF
TGTGCCAGCAGCTTAAAACAGGGGGCGTATGGCTACACCTTC
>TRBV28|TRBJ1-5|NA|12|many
CASISRNQPQHF
TGTGCCAGCATCAGTAGAAATCAGCCCCAGCATTTT
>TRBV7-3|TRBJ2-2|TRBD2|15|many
CASSPTSSGTGELFF
TGTGCCAGCAGCCCAACATCTAGCGGGACCGGGGAGCTGTTTTTT
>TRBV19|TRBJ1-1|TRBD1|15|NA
CASSSAGQLNTEALF
TGTGCCAGTAGTTCGGCGGGACAGCTGAACACTGAAGCTCTCTTT
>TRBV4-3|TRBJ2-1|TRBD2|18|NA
CASSQDEGPGLGGNEQFF
TGCGCCAGCAGCCAAGATGAAGGACCGGGACTAGGGGGCAATGAGCAGTTCTTC
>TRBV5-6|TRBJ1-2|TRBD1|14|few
CASSFVGGNYGYTF
TGTGCCAGCAGCTTTGTAGGGGGCAACTATGGCTACACCTTC
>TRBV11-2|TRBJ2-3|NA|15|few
CASSYSGGRTDTQYF
TGTGCCAGCAGCTATTCTGGCGGGCGTACAGATACGCAGTATTTT
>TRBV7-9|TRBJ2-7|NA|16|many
CASSLAEAGRTYEQYF
TGTGCCAGCAGCTTAGCGGAAGCGGGCCGGACCTACGAGCAGTACTTC
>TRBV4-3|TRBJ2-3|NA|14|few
CASSQEGVADTQYF
TGCGCCAGCAGCCAAGAAGGGGTAGCAGATACGCAGTATTTT
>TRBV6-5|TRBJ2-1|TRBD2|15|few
CASSYTAGEGNERFF
TGTGCCAGCAGTTACACGGCGGGAGAGGGGAATGAGCGGTTCTTC
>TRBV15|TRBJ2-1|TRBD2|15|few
CATSRLAGSYNEQFF
TGTGCCACCAGCAGATTAGCGGGTTCCTACAATGAGCAGTTCTTC
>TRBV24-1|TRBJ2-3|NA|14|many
CATSDIHVSDTQYF
TGTGCCACCAGTGATATTCACGTCTCAGATACGCAGTATTTT
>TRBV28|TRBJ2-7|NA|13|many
CASRSGRLYEQYF
TGTGCCAGCAGATCCGGACGGCTCTACGAGCAGTACTTC
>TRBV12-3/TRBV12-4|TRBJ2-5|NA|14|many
CASTDQQRWETQYF
TGTGCCAGCACCGACCAGCAGAGATGGGAGACCCAGTACTTC
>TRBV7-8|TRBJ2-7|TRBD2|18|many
CASSLGRLAGREPYEQYF
TGTGCCAGCAGCTTAGGACGGCTAGCGGGAAGGGAGCCCTACGAGCAGTACTTC
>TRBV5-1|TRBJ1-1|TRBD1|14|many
CASSRDRWNTEAFF
TGTGCCAGCAGCCGGGACAGATGGAACACTGAAGCTTTCTTT
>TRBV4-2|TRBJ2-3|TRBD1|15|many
CASSPDRGRTDTQYF
TGTGCCAGCAGCCCCGACAGGGGGCGGACAGATACGCAGTATTTT
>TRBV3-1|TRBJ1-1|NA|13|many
CASSQERKGEAFF
TGTGCCAGCAGCCAAGAACGGAAAGGTGAAGCTTTCTTT
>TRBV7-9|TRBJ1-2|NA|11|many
CAGTANDGYTF
TGTGCCGGAACGGCTAATGACGGCTACACCTTC
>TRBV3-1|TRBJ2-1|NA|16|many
CASSPVGRTGNYEQFF
TGTGCCAGCAGCCCCGTCGGGCGCACAGGCAACTATGAGCAGTTCTTC
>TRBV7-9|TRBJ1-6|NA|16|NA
CASSYTTGTFSSPLHF
TGTGCCAGCAGCTATACCACCGGGACCTTCTCGTCACCCCTCCACTTT
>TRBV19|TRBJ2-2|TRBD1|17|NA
CASYPRDRGLVPGELFF
TGTGCCAGCTACCCCCGGGACAGGGGGCTTGTTCCCGGGGAGCTGTTTTTT
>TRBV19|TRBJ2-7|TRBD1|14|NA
CASSRQGDIYEQYF
TGTGCCAGCTCCAGACAGGGGGACATCTACGAGCAGTACTTC